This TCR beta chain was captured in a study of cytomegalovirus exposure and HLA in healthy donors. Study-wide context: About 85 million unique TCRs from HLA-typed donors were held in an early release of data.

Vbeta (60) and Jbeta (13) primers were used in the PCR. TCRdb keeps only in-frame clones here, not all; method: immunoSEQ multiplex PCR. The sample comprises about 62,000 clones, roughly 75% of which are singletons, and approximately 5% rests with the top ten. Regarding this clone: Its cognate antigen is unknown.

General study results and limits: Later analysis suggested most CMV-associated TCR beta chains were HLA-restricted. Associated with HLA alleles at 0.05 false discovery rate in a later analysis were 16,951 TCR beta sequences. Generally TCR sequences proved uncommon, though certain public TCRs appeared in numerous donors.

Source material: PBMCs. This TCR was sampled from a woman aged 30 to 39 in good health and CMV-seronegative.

CDR3 amino acids: CAAIAGGSADTQYF. The DNA for the CDR3 is TGTGCAGCAATTGCGGGCGGGAGCGCAGATACGCAGTATTTT. This sequence joins TRBV2 and TRBJ2-3; TRBD2 aligns across 7 bases. Looked up from germline, CDR1 is SNHLY and CDR2 is FYNNEI. This CDR3 comprises 14 residues. The full variable domain, its missing parts supplied by reference TRBV2 and TRBJ2-3, is EPEVTQTPSHQVTQMGQEVILRCVPISNHLYFYWYRQILGQKVEFLVSFYNNEISEKSEIFDDQFSVERPDGSNFTLKIRSTKLEDSAMYFCAAIAGGSADTQYFGPGTRLTVL.